These T cell receptor beta chains were read from a single sample in a study of shared clonotypes between healthy human individuals. Sequenced by immunoSEQ multiplex PCR; TCRdb stores in-frame clones only, minus some. In the table there are under 2,500,000 clones, about 94% of which are singletons. The sequenced material came from naive CD4+ T cells sorted from blood. All receptors derive from a man between 18 and 35 years old in good health. CDR3s include the opening cysteine and the closing phenylalanine or tryptophan. D genes are given only for firm matches.

CDR3 protein	CDR3 DNA	V gene	CDR3 length	D gene	J gene
CAWSGGLRMDTQYF	TGTGCCTGGAGTGGGGGGCTTCGAATGGATACGCAGTATTTT	TRBV30	14	-	TRBJ2-3
CASSPELEADTQYF	TGTGCCAGCTCACCCGAGCTGGAAGCAGATACGCAGTATTTT	TRBV18	14	-	TRBJ2-3
CASSPLRDYPVYNTQYF	TGTGCCAGCAGCCCCCTCCGGGACTACCCCGTTTATAATACGCAGTATTTT	TRBV7-6	17	TRBD2	TRBJ2-3
CASSLAGGGPMNTEAFF	TGCGCCAGCAGCTTGGCAGGGGGCGGCCCCATGAACACTGAAGCTTTCTTT	TRBV5-1	17	TRBD1	TRBJ1-1
CASRWPGQGTYEQYF	TGTGCCAGCAGGTGGCCGGGACAGGGAACCTACGAGCAGTACTTC	TRBV11-2	15	TRBD1	TRBJ2-7
CASSEYPTSSYNEQFF	TGTGCCAGCAGTGAATATCCAACATCCTCCTACAATGAGCAGTTCTTC	TRBV25-1	16	-	TRBJ2-1
CASSRTGGETHEQYF	TGTGCCAGCAGCAGGACAGGGGGCGAGACCCACGAGCAGTACTTC	TRBV9	15	TRBD1	TRBJ2-7
CASSYSRTAQSPLHF	TGTGCCAGCAGTTACTCTCGGACAGCCCAATCACCCCTCCACTTT	TRBV6-5	15	-	TRBJ1-6
CASSYSGGQKFF	TGTGCCAGCAGTTACTCGGGGGGGCAGAAGTTCTTC	TRBV6-5	12	-	TRBJ2-1
CASSSAQGNSPLHF	TGCGCCAGCAGCTCGGCGCAGGGGAATTCACCCCTCCACTTT	TRBV5-1	14	-	TRBJ1-6
CASSLFNRGGNQPQHF	TGTGCCAGCAGCTTGTTTAATCGGGGGGGCAATCAGCCCCAGCATTTT	TRBV5-5	16	-	TRBJ1-5